The TCR beta chain described here comes from a study of neurological immune-mediated disorders. The CDR3 runs to 11 residues. V lost 3 bases and J lost 6, with 6 bases in between. Study conclusions and caveats: The study found the most TCR clonal expansion in HTLV-1-associated myelopathy and the least in multiple sclerosis, below healthy controls. Subjects shared no identical expanded-clone CDR3 amino acid sequences, suggesting private TCR-beta repertoires in all groups.

This clonotype was counted ten times or more. Its matching antigen is unknown. Healthy controls were blood bank volunteers in Maryland, USA. As for the cDNA, it was generated by 5'RACE with 10-nucleotide random UMIs. TCRdb reprocessed the 5' RACE reads via MiXCR and lists one record per CDR3 protein. The sample contains over 45,000 distinct CDR3 sequences, under 30% of which appear only once. The rearrangement joins TRBV12-3 or TRBV12-4 to TRBJ2-7, with D uncertain. The sequencing sample was made of PBMCs. The sequence was obtained from a woman in her 70s in good health. The CDR3 bases are TGTGCCAGCAGTTTCGATGGCGAGCAGTACTTC. Translated, it gives CASSFDGEQYF.